Listed below are T cell receptor beta chains from one sample, sequenced in a study of blood T cells in healthy people across ages. Via MiXCR, TCRdb re-called the 5' RACE reads, giving one row per CDR3 protein. The repertoire holds about 1.7 million distinct CDR3 sequences, with 28% as singletons. Sequencing input: blood. These receptor sequences come from a woman in her thirties in good health. The CDR3 runs from the conserved cysteine through the conserved F or W. The D gene is left open where the match is weak. Clone size appears in some rows only: once, few, many, or a class for an expanded clone.

>TRBV14|NA|NA|12|TRBJ1-2
TGTGCCAGCAGCTCCTGGACAGTCGGCTACACCTTC
CASSSWTVGYTF
>TRBV10-3|TRBD1|few|14|TRBJ2-5
TGTGCCATCTCCGGTTGGACAGGCCAAGAGACCCAGTACTTC
CAISGWTGQETQYF
>TRBV28|NA|few|15|TRBJ1-5
TGTGCCAGCAGGACGGGACGAAAGAGCAATCAGCCCCAGCATTTT
CASRTGRKSNQPQHF
>TRBV6-4|TRBD1|few|14|TRBJ1-2
TGTGCCAGCCGACCAGGGGGACGAAACTATGGCTACACCTTC
CASRPGGRNYGYTF
>TRBV24-1|TRBD1|NA|17|TRBJ2-3
TGTGCCACCAGTGATCCGCCGGGACAGGGAGGCACAGATACGCAGTATTTT
CATSDPPGQGGTDTQYF
>TRBV4-1|NA|NA|16|TRBJ2-7
TGCGCCAGCAGCTTCCTCAGGGGCCAACCAGCCTACGAGCAGTACTTC
CASSFLRGQPAYEQYF
>TRBV12-3/TRBV12-4|TRBD2|many|14|TRBJ2-1
TGTGCCAGCACTCGGCTAGCGGGGAACAATGAGCAGTTCTTC
CASTRLAGNNEQFF
>TRBV10-3|TRBD2|many|12|TRBJ2-5
TGTGCCTCCGGAGGACTAGGAGAGACCCAGTACTTC
CASGGLGETQYF
>TRBV12-3/TRBV12-4|NA|few|15|TRBJ2-7
TGTGCCAGCAGTTTGGAACCGGGACGGCTCGGAGAGCAGTACTTC
CASSLEPGRLGEQYF
>TRBV11-2|NA|once|16|TRBJ2-1
TGTGCCAGCAGCTTAGATGGGGGGTCGGGGTGGAGTGAGCAGTTCTTC
CASSLDGGSGWSEQFF
>TRBV18|NA|NA|15|TRBJ1-2
TGTGCCAGCTCACCGGGGACGGTGGGGGACTATGGCTACACCTTC
CASSPGTVGDYGYTF
>TRBV2|NA|NA|13|TRBJ1-1
TGTGCCAGCAGTGTTCAGGGGTACACTGAAGCTTTCTTT
CASSVQGYTEAFF
>TRBV9|NA|many|13|TRBJ2-7
TGTGCCAGCAGCGTCGAATCAGGTTACAAGCAGTACTTC
CASSVESGYKQYF
>TRBV5-1|TRBD1|NA|16|TRBJ1-5
TGCGCCAGCAGCTTCGGAGACAGGGAGGGCAATCAGCCCCAGCATTTT
CASSFGDREGNQPQHF
>TRBV5-1|NA|many|13|TRBJ2-2
TGCGCCAGCAGCTTGGATGCCACCGGGGAGCTGTTTTTT
CASSLDATGELFF
>TRBV5-5|TRBD1|NA|15|TRBJ1-4
TGTGCCAGCAGCTTGTTACAGGGGCTCGGGGAAAAACTGTTTTTT
CASSLLQGLGEKLFF
>TRBV7-6|TRBD1|NA|15|TRBJ2-7
TGTGCCAGCAGCTTAGTTGGGACAGGCTCCAACGAGCAGTACTTC
CASSLVGTGSNEQYF
>TRBV5-1|TRBD2|few|15|TRBJ2-5
TGCGCCAGCAGCTTGAGAGCGGGGGGTAGTGAGACCCAGTACTTC
CASSLRAGGSETQYF
>TRBV5-1|TRBD1|few|15|TRBJ1-5
TGCGCCAGCAGCTTCGGGACAGGCTTTTATCAGCCCCAGCATTTT
CASSFGTGFYQPQHF